This is a list of T cell receptor beta chains from one sample in a study of T cell repertoires in cytomegalovirus infection. Each CDR3 protein is one row after TCRdb ran MiXCR on the reads. Of about 480,000 distinct CDR3 sequences in the sample, roughly a third were seen once. Their antigen targets remain unknown. This specimen was cultured PBMCs, taken from culture after CMV antigen stimulation. These receptors originate from a human donor in good health (CMV status not recorded). Some clones in this sample may be carry-over from other donors' samples. The CDR3 runs from the conserved cysteine through the conserved F or W. The order of the fields is V gene, CDR3 protein.

TRBV12-3/TRBV12-4 CASSRSGDEKLFF
TRBV28 CASSSQGLPLHF
TRBV7-6 CASSRRGPPGASADTQYF
TRBV7-2 CASSLSREKGNTGELFF
TRBV2 CASSGGRGLAGSQETQYF
TRBV12-3/TRBV12-4 CASSLGGAAYKYEQYF
TRBV6-5 CASSYAGTTDEQYF
TRBV4-3 CASSQVAGLGNQPQHF
TRBV7-9 CASSHGTGGRLAKNIQYF
TRBV19 CASSIGGQGQPQHF
TRBV20-1 CSARPGQVLYSNQPQHF
TRBV7-6 CASSLTGTGITNEKLFF
TRBV7-2 CASSLGRKNTEAFF
TRBV6-2/TRBV6-3 CASRYSTRRTEAFF
TRBV29-1 CSVVPVPSGANVLTF
TRBV6-1 CASRGRLYNEQFF
TRBV7-2 CASSTKGGGGQFF
TRBV4-1 CASSLGTGGGDEQLFF
TRBV24-1 CATSGLAVTYNEQFF